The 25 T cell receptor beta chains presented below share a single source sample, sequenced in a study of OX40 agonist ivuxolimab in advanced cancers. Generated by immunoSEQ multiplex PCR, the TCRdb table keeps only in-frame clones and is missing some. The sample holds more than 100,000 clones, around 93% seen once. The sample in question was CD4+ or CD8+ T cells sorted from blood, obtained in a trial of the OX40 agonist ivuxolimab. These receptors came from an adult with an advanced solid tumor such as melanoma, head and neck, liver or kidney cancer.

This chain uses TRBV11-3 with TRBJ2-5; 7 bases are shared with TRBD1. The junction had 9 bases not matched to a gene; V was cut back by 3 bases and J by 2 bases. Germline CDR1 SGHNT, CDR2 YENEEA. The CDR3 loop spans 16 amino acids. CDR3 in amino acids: CASSLGKGGRQETQYF. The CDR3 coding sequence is TGTGCCAGCAGCTTGGGCAAAGGGGGCCGTCAAGAGACCCAGTACTTC. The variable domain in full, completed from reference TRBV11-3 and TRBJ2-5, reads EAGVVQSPRYKIIEKKQPVAFWCNPISGHNTLYWYLQNLGQGPELLIRYENEEAVDDSQLPKDRFSAERLKGVDSTLKIQPAELGDSAVYLCASSLGKGGRQETQYFGPGTRLLVL.

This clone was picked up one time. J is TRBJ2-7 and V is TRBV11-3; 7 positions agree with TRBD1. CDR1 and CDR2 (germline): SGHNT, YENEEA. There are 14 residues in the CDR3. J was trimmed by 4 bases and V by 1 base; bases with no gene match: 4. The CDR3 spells CASSLAAQGYEQYF. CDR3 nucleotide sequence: TGTGCCAGCAGCTTAGCGGCACAGGGGTACGAGCAGTACTTC.

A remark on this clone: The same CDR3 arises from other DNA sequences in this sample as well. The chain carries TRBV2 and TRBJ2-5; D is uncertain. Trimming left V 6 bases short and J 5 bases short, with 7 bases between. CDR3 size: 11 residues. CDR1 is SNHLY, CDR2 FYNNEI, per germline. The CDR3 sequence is CASRLGETQYF. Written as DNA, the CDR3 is TGTGCCAGCAGGCTTGGGGAGACCCAGTACTTC.

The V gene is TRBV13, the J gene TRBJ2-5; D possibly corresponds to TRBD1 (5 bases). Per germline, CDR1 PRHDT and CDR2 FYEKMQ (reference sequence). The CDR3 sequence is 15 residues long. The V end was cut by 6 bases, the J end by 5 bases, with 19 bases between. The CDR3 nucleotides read TGTGCCAGCAGTCCAAACGTTGGGGCCGCGGAGACCCAGTACTTC. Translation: CASSPNVGAAETQYF.

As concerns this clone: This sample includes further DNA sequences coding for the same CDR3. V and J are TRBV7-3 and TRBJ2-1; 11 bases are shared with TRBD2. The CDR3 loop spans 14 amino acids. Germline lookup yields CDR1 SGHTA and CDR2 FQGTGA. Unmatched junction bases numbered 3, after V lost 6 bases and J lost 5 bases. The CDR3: CASSLAGGNNEQFF. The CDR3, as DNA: TGTGCCAGCAGTCTAGCGGGAGGAAACAATGAGCAGTTCTTC. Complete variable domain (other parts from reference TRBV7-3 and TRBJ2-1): GAGVSQTPSNKVTEKGKYVELRCDPISGHTALYWYRQSLGQGPEFLIYFQGTGAADDSGLPNDRFFAVRPEGSVSTLKIQRTERGDSAVYLCASSLAGGNNEQFFGPGTRLTVL.

CDR3 in DNA: TGTGCCAGTAGTATATTGGGGACTAGCGGGAGAACAGATACGCAGTATTTT. Translating gives CASSILGTSGRTDTQYF. V usage is TRBV19 and J usage is TRBJ2-3; TRBD2 matches 14 bases. CDR3 length equals 17 residues. CDR1 LNHDA and CDR2 SQIVND come from the germline V gene (reference sequence). V was clipped by 2 bases and J by 3 bases; unmatched bases: 4. Full variable domain (rest looked up from reference TRBV19 and TRBJ2-3): DGGITQSPKYLFRKEGQNVTLSCEQNLNHDAMYWYRQDPGQGLRLIYYSQIVNDFQKGDIAEGYSVSREKKESFPLTVTSAQKNPTAFYLCASSILGTSGRTDTQYFGPGTRLTVL.

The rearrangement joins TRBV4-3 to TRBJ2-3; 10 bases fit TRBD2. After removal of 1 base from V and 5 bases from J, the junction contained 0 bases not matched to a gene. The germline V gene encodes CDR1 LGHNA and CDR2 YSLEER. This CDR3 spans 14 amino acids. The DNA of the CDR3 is TGCGCCAGCAGCCAAGGGACTAGCGGAGATACGCAGTATTTT. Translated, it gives CASSQGTSGDTQYF.

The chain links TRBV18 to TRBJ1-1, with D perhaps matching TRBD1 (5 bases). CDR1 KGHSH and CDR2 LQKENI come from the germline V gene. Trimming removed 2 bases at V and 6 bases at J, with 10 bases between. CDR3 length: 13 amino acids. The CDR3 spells CASSPGQSAEAFF. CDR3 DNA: TGTGCCAGCTCACCAGGACAAAGCGCTGAAGCTTTCTTT.

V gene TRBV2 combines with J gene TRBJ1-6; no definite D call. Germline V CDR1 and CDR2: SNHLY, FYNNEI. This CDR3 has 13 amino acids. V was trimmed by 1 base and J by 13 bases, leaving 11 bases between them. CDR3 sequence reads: CASSEEVGTPLHF. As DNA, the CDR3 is TGTGCCAGCAGTGAAGAGGTAGGAACTCCCCTCCACTTT.

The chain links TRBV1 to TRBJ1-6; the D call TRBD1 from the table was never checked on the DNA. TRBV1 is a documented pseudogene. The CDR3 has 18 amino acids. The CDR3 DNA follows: TGCACCAGAAGGCGCAAATTGAACAGGGGGCGGAATAATTCACCCCTCCACTTT. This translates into CTRRRKLNRGRNNSPLHF.

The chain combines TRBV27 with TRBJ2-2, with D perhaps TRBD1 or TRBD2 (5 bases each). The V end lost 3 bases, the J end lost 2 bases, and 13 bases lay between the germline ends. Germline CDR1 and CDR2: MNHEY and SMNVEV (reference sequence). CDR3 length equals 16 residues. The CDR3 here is CASSLTGTINTGELFF. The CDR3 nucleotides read TGTGCCAGCAGTTTGACTGGGACCATCAACACCGGGGAGCTGTTTTTT.

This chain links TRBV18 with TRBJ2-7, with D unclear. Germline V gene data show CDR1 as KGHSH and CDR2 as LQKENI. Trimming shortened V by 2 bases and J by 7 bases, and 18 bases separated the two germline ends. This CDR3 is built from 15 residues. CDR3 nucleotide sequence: TGTGCCAGCTCACCAGCGAAACAGTCCACGGCGGAGCAGTACTTC. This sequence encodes CASSPAKQSTAEQYF.

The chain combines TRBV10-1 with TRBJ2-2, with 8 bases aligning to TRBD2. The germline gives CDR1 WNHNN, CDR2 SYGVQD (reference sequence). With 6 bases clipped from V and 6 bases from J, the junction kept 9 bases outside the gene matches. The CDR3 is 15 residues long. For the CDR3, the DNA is TGCGCCAGCAGCGAAGCGGGGGCGATGGCCGGGGAGCTGTTTTTT. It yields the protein CASSEAGAMAGELFF.

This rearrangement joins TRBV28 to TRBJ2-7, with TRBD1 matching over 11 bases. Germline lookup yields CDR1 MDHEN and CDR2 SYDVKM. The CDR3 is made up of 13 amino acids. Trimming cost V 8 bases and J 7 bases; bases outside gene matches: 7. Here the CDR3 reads CASARTGGGEQYF. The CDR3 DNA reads TGTGCCAGCGCCCGGACAGGGGGCGGAGAGCAGTACTTC.

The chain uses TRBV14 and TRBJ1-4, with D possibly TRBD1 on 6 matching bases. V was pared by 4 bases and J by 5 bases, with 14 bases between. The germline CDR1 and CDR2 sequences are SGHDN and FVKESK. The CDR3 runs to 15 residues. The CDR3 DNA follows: TGTGCCAGCAGCCGAGCCGGGACATCAAATGAAAAACTGTTTTTT. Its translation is CASSRAGTSNEKLFF.

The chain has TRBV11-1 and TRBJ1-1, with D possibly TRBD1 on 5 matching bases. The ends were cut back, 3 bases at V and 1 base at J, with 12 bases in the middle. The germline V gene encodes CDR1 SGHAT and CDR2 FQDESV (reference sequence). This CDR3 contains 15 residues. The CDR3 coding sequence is TGTGCCAGCAGCTTGTCCGGGACCGCGAACACTGAAGCTTTCTTT. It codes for CASSLSGTANTEAFF.

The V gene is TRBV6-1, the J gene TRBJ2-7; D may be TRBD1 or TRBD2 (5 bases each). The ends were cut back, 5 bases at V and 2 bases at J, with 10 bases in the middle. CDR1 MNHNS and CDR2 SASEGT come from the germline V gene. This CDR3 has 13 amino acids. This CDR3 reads CASSPGPPYEQYF. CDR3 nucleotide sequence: TGTGCCAGCAGTCCGGGACCCCCCTACGAGCAGTACTTC.

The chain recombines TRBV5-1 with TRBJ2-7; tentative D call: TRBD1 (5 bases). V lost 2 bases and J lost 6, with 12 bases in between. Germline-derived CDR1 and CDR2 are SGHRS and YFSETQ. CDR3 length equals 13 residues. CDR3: CASSFQGTGEQYF. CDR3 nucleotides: TGCGCCAGCAGCTTCCAGGGAACAGGCGAGCAGTACTTC.

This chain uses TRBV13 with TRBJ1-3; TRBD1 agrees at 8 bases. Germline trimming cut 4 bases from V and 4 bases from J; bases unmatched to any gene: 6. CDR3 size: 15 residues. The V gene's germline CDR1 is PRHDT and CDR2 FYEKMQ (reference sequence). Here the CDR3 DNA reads TGTGCCAGCAGCTCACAGGGGGTGGGCGGAAACACCATATATTTT. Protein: CASSSQGVGGNTIYF.

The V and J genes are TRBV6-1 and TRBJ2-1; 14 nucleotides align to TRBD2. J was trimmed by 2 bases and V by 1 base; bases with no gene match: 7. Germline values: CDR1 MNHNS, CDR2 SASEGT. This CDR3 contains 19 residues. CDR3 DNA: TGTGCCAGCAGTGAAGGGGGACTAGCGGGAGTGGGAGCCTACAATGAGCAGTTCTTC. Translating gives CASSEGGLAGVGAYNEQFF.

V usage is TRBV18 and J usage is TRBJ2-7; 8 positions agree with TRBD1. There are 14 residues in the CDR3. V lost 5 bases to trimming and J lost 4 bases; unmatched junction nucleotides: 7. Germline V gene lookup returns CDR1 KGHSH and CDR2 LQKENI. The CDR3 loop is CASSNDRGRYEQYF. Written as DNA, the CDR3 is TGTGCCAGCTCAAACGACAGGGGTAGGTACGAGCAGTACTTC.

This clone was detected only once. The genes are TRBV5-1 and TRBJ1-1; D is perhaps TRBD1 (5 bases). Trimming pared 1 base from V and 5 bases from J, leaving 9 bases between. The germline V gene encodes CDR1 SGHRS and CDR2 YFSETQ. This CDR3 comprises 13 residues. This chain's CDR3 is CASSLLGQTEAFF. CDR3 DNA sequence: TGCGCCAGCAGCTTGTTGGGGCAAACTGAAGCTTTCTTT. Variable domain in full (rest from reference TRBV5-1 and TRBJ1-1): KAGVTQTPRYLIKTRGQQVTLSCSPISGHRSVSWYQQTPGQGLQFLFEYFSETQRNKGNFPGRFSGRQFSNSRSEMNVSTLELGDSALYLCASSLLGQTEAFFGQGTRLTVV.

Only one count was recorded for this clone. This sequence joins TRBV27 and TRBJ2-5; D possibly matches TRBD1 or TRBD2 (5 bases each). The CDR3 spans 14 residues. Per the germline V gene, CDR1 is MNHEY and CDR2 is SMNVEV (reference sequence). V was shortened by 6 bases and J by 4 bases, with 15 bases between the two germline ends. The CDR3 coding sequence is TGTGCCAGCAGACTTCACCGGGGACGAGAGACCCAGTACTTC. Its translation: CASRLHRGRETQYF.

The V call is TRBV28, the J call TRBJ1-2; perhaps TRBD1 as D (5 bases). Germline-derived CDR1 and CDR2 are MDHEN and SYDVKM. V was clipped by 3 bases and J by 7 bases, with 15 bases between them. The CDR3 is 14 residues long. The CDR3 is CASSFPLGAAGYTF. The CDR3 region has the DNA TGTGCCAGCAGTTTTCCCCTCGGGGCAGCTGGCTACACCTTC.

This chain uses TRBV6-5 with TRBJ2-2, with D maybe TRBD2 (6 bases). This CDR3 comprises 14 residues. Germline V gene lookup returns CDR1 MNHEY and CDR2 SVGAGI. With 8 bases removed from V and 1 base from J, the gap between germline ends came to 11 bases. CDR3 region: CASRWRENTGELFF. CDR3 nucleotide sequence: TGTGCCAGCCGTTGGAGGGAGAACACCGGGGAGCTGTTTTTT.